Many counts were recorded for the clone carrying this TCR beta chain. Its antigen is currently unknown. These data are taken from a study of spatial heterogeneity in lung cancer. The study's findings and limits: How many expanded intratumoral alpha and beta TCRs were present tracked the tumor mutation count, which was a count of nonsynonymous mutations.

Trimming removed 4 bases at V and 1 base at J, with 9 bases between. Germline assignment: CDR1 KGHDR and CDR2 SFDVKD. CDR3 length: 15 residues. The time point was: sample taken at primary tumor resection. Sequencing of whole RNA from tumor, nontumor lung or frozen PBMC involved no sorting. Using its own MiXCR run on the 5' RACE reads, TCRdb lists one record per CDR3 protein. The repertoire holds over 10,000 distinct CDR3 sequences, with over 3% as singletons. The input for sequencing was lung tumor tissue, taken at surgery. This receptor was taken from a male donor with early-stage non-small cell lung cancer. The V gene is TRBV24-1, the J gene TRBJ2-2, with unresolved D. The CDR3 reads CATSEYDGNTGELFF. The DNA for the CDR3 is TGTGCCACCAGTGAGTACGACGGGAACACCGGGGAGCTGTTTTTT.